These 10 T cell receptor beta chains were all obtained from the same sample, sequenced in a study of CD8 T cells in Susac syndrome. An input of roughly 0.5 to 1 ug of RNA was subjected to reverse transcription using random hexamers. Via MiXCR, TCRdb re-called the immunoSEQ multiplex PCR reads, giving one row per CDR3 protein. Counted here are tens of thousands of distinct CDR3 sequences, around 94% occurring once; the ten biggest clones make up 0.15% to 0.2%. Sequencing input: CD8+ T cells from PBMCs. Every receptor here comes from a human donor in good health.

The count of this clonotype is one. V gene TRBV3-1 combines with J gene TRBJ2-7, with TRBD2 as a possible D gene (5 bases). Germline CDR1 and CDR2: LGHDT and YNNKEL (reference sequence). V gave up 2 bases and J gave up 6 bases, with 11 bases separating them. The CDR3 totals 13 residues. As DNA, the CDR3 is TGTGCCAGCAGCCAATTGGACTCCGGCGAGCAGTACTTC. This translates into CASSQLDSGEQYF.

The V gene is TRBV12-3 or TRBV12-4, the J gene TRBJ1-1, with D possibly matching TRBD1 (5 bases). There are 14 residues in the CDR3. The V and J ends lost 6 bases and 5 bases respectively, with 16 bases between them. The CDR3 region has the DNA TGTGCCAGCAGCTCCGGCGGGGGGAGTACTGAAGCTTTCTTT. Its protein product is CASSSGGGSTEAFF.

This chain joins TRBV3-1 and TRBJ2-3, with TRBD2 identical over 10 bases. The CDR3 consists of 18 residues. J lost 0 bases, V lost 4 bases, and 10 bases had no gene match. CDR1 is LGHDT and CDR2 is YNNKEL in the germline V gene (reference sequence). CDR3 DNA sequence: TGTGCCAGCAGCCCCAACATGCTAGCGGGGGCCAGCACAGATACGCAGTATTTT. Its translation: CASSPNMLAGASTDTQYF.

This chain connects TRBV10-1 to TRBJ2-1, with TRBD1 as a possible D gene (5 bases). V was trimmed by 6 bases and J by 4 bases, leaving 16 bases between them. The germline V gene encodes CDR1 WNHNN and CDR2 SYGVQD (reference sequence). The CDR3 is 15 amino acids. DNA of the CDR3: TGCGCCAGCAGGACGACAGCGAAAAGTTACAATGAGCAGTTCTTC. This sequence encodes CASRTTAKSYNEQFF.

The chain links TRBV10-3 to TRBJ2-3, with TRBD1 matching over 7 bases. Germline CDR1 and CDR2: ENHRY and SYGVKD. Trimming took 5 bases from V and 0 from J; bases not matched to a gene: 14. The CDR3 has 18 residues. This chain's CDR3 is CAISQFETGLISTDTQYF. CDR3 nucleotides: TGTGCCATCAGTCAGTTCGAGACAGGGTTGATTAGCACAGATACGCAGTATTTT.

The J gene is TRBJ2-7, the V gene TRBV2; tentative D call: TRBD1 (5 bases). V shed 6 bases and J shed 3 bases, with 9 bases lying between them. This CDR3 has 12 amino acids. Germline V CDR1 and CDR2: SNHLY, FYNNEI. DNA of the CDR3: TGTGCCAGCAGATTAGGACACTACGAGCAGTACTTC. Amino acid sequence: CASRLGHYEQYF.

This chain uses TRBV7-9 with TRBJ1-3; D gene uncertain. CDR3 length: 17 residues. The germline V and J ends were trimmed by 3 bases and 0 bases, with 15 bases remaining between them. Germline V gives CDR1 SEHNR, CDR2 FQNEAQ (reference sequence). CDR3: CASSFGPSLSSGNTIYF. CDR3 DNA sequence: TGTGCCAGCAGCTTTGGCCCTAGTTTGAGCTCTGGAAACACCATATATTTT.

The chain is built from TRBV5-4 and TRBJ1-2, with D unresolved. The CDR3 consists of 12 residues. Germline-derived CDR1 and CDR2 are SGHNT and YYREEE (reference sequence). V shed 0 bases and J shed 7 bases, with 7 bases lying between them. CDR3 sequence (DNA): TGTGCCAGCAGCTTGGATATCGGTGGCTACACCTTC. Encoded protein: CASSLDIGGYTF.

The rearrangement uses TRBV6-5 and TRBJ2-1; the D gene could be TRBD1 or TRBD2 (5 bases each). V was trimmed by 0 bases and J by 5 bases, leaving 8 bases between them. In germline, CDR1 is MNHEY, CDR2 SVGAGI. The CDR3 is made up of 14 amino acids. The CDR3 spells CASSYSGTHNEQFF. As DNA, the CDR3 is TGTGCCAGCAGTTACTCGGGGACCCACAATGAGCAGTTCTTC.

The CDR3 DNA reads TGTGCCAGCAGTTCGACACAGGGGAACTATGGCTACACCTTC. It encodes CASSSTQGNYGYTF. The J gene is TRBJ1-2, the V gene TRBV28; TRBD1 matches 7 bases. The germline gives CDR1 MDHEN, CDR2 SYDVKM. The CDR3 has 14 amino acids. The J segment lost 2 bases and the V segment lost 4 bases, leaving 4 bases of the junction unmatched.